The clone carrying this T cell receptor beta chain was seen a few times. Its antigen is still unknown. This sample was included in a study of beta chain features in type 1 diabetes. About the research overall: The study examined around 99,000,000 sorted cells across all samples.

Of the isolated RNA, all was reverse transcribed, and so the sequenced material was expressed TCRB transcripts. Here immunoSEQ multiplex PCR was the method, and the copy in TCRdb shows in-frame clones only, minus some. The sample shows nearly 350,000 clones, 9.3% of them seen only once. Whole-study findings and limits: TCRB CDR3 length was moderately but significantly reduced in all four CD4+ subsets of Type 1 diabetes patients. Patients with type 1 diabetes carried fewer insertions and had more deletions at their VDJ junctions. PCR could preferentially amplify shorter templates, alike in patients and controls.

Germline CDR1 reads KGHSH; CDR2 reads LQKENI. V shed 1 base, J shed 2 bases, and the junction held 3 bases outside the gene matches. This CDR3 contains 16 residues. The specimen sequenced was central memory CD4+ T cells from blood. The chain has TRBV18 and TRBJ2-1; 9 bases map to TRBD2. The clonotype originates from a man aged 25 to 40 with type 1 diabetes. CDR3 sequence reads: CASSPLQRGAYNEQFF. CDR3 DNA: TGTGCCAGCTCACCACTGCAGCGGGGGGCCTACAATGAGCAGTTCTTC.